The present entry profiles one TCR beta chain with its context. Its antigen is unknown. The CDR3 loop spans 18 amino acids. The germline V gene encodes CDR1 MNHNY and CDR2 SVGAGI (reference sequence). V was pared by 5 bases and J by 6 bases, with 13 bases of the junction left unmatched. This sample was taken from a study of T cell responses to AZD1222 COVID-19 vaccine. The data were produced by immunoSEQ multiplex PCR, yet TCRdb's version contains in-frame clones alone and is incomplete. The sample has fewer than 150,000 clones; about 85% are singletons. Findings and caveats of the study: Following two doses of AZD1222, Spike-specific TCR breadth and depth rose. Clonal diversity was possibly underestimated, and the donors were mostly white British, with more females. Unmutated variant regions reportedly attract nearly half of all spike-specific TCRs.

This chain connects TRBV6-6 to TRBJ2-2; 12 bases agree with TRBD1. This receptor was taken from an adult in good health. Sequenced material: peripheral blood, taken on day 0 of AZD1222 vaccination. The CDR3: CASSLRDRGQVSSGELFF. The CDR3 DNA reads TGTGCCAGCAGTCTTCGGGACAGGGGGCAGGTTTCATCCGGGGAGCTGTTTTTT.